The rows below give T cell receptor beta chains drawn from one sample of a study of tumor-infiltrating lymphocytes in primary liver carcinoma. TCRdb re-called the multiplex PCR reads through MiXCR, storing one row per CDR3 protein. The sample holds about 110,000 distinct CDR3 sequences, around 83% seen once. Input material: liver tumor tissue from sampling region 3. The receptors were sampled from a man between 35 and 55 years old with primary liver carcinoma and hepatitis B virus infection. Each CDR3 is given with its conserved first and last residue.

J: TRBJ2-6; V: TRBV12-3/TRBV12-4; CDR3: CASTTSGTNVLTF
J: TRBJ1-1; V: TRBV12-3/TRBV12-4; CDR3: CASGSTSTNTEAFF
J: TRBJ2-2; V: TRBV6-5; CDR3: CADKAGAGELFF
J: TRBJ2-2; V: TRBV6-1; CDR3: CAGSESVNTEELFF
J: TRBJ1-1; V: TRBV11-2; CDR3: CASSLNRDAETFF
J: TRBJ2-7; V: TRBV5-6; CDR3: CASSLEAGSYEQYF
J: TRBJ2-5; V: TRBV28; CDR3: CASSMSTKVGETQYF
J: TRBJ2-1; V: TRBV11-3; CDR3: CASNLGVSKNEQLF
J: TRBJ1-5; V: TRBV6-1; CDR3: CTSSPSRGYYVPQHF
J: TRBJ2-7; V: TRBV5-4; CDR3: CASSPTGMGINVQYF
J: TRBJ2-7; V: TRBV10-2; CDR3: CASSLDRGWEQYF
J: TRBJ2-5; V: TRBV29-1; CDR3: CSVGANRGRAETQYF
J: TRBJ2-7; V: TRBV30; CDR3: CAWTDLYEQYF
J: TRBJ2-1; V: TRBV5-1; CDR3: CASSSTLGGGHNEEFF
J: TRBJ2-7; V: TRBV20-1; CDR3: CSARVWGGGSPNEQYF
J: TRBJ2-7; V: TRBV6-5; CDR3: CAGRGIGEYEQYF
J: TRBJ2-1; V: TRBV21-1; CDR3: CVSSNDPSVNNEQFF
J: TRBJ2-2; V: TRBV19; CDR3: CASSIYLAGAGTGELFF
J: TRBJ1-3; V: TRBV4-1; CDR3: CASTQDGEPGLFGNTIYF
J: TRBJ2-7; V: TRBV4-2; CDR3: CASSQDWASGRWQQYF
J: TRBJ2-3; V: TRBV11-1; CDR3: CASSSGGSSVVARTDTQYF
J: TRBJ1-1; V: TRBV6-1; CDR3: CASTEAVYVYTEAFF
J: TRBJ1-6; V: TRBV18; CDR3: CASSPGTGNSPLHF
J: TRBJ2-3; V: TRBV5-1; CDR3: CASSLEGADTQYF
J: TRBJ2-4; V: TRBV11-1; CDR3: CARSFTGTSGTKNIQYF
J: TRBJ1-1; V: TRBV11-2; CDR3: CASSIGLNTEAVF
J: TRBJ2-5; V: TRBV12-3/TRBV12-4; CDR3: CASSNGGINQETQYF
J: TRBJ2-7; V: TRBV30; CDR3: CAWRGGFRAYEQYF
J: TRBJ2-5; V: TRBV1; CDR3: CTSSHEIHETQYF
J: TRBJ2-7; V: TRBV5-6; CDR3: CANSLEGSNIGVQYF
J: TRBJ1-5; V: TRBV29-1; CDR3: CSVATGNKSQPQHF
J: TRBJ2-7; V: TRBV12-3/TRBV12-4; CDR3: CASSLVAGLGLYEQYF
J: TRBJ2-5; V: TRBV10-2; CDR3: CASSGCETQYF
J: TRBJ2-1; V: TRBV5-8; CDR3: CVSSTGLAGLYNEQFF
J: TRBJ2-3; V: TRBV11-2; CDR3: CASSSPVLVGMDTQYF
J: TRBJ2-6; V: TRBV11-2; CDR3: CASSMGGDRGTSLYGANVLTF
J: TRBJ2-1; V: TRBV4-2; CDR3: CANSQDLVGEVGYIEQFF